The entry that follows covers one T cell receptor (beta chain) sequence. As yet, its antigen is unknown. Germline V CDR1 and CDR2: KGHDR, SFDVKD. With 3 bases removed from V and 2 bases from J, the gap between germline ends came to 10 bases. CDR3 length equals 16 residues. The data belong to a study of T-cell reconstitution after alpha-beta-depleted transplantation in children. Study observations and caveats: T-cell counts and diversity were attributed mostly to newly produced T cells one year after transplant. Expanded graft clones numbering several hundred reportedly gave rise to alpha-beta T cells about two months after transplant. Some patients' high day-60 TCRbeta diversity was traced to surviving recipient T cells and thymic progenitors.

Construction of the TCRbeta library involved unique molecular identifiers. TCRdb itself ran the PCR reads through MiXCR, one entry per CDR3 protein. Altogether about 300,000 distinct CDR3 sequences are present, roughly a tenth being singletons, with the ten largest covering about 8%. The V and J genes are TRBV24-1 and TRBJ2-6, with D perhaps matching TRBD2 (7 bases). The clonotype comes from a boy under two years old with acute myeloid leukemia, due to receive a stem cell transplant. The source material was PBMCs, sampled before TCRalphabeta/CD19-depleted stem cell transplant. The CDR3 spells CATSDPGGPGANVLTF. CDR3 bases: TGTGCCACCAGTGATCCCGGGGGGCCTGGGGCCAACGTCCTGACTTTC.